This T cell receptor (beta chain) was obtained from a study of metastatic and nonmetastatic thyroid tumors. Across the whole study: Comparative analysis of repertoires was undertaken across blood and tumor or nodule tissue obtained from malignant and benign thyroid patients. General study points: The reported finding was significantly higher TCR beta diversity in malignant thyroid tumors relative to benign nodules, in blood and tumor.

Among the patients, none had received any treatment before thyroid surgery. Via MiXCR, TCRdb re-called the PCR reads. Altogether some 7,000 clones are present, around 35% being singletons, with the ten largest covering under 15%. To note about this clone: Its specificity is unknown.

Trimming cost V 5 bases and J 3 bases, with 17 bases left between them. CDR3 length equals 15 residues. Germline V CDR1 and CDR2: LNHDA, SQIVND (reference sequence). The genes are TRBV19 and TRBJ2-7; D is possibly TRBD1 (6 bases). Specimen: adjacent normal tissue. The sequence was collected from a female donor with papillary thyroid cancer or a benign thyroid nodule (not recorded which). Some clones in this sample may be carry-over from other donors' samples. The CDR3 spells CASSAGTTTLYEQYF. The CDR3 nucleotides read TGTGCCAGTAGTGCTGGGACAACAACCCTCTACGAGCAGTACTTC.